This T cell receptor beta chain was recovered during a study of blood T cell repertoires in COVID-19. The wider study: Specimens from acute and convalescent COVID-19 originated in the United States, Italy and Spain. T cells, B-cell-depleted T cells, or PBMCs provided the cDNA or gDNA that served as material.

The V gene's germline CDR1 is MNHEY and CDR2 SVGAGI. The CDR3 spans 15 residues. Trimming took off 6 bases at V and 0 bases at J, with 15 bases between the two ends. Participants reported their clinical history, and cohort assignment relied on those reports. TCRdb's copy holds only in-frame clones and misses some; the assay was immunoSEQ multiplex PCR. The sample holds approximately 210,000 clones, almost 90% seen once. The table lists this clone with a count of one. Sample: PBMCs or T cells enriched from blood (not recorded which). The TCR sequence derives from a woman between 50 and 59 years old with acute COVID-19. The gene calls are TRBV6-5 and TRBJ2-7; weak D call: TRBD1 (5 bases). The CDR3 sequence is CASRSRQGSSYEQYF. The CDR3 DNA sequence: TGTGCCAGCAGGTCTCGGCAGGGTAGCTCCTACGAGCAGTACTTC.